This entry concerns a single TCR beta chain. Its target antigen remains unknown. There are no base qualities to consult, and no much larger clone falls within one base. The CDR3 sequence holds 16 residues, the cysteine and phenylalanine included. CDR3 DNA is the only sequence kept; it has 48 bases, read in frame from the first base. For CDR1 and CDR2, the germline V gene lists MDHEN and SYDVKM. V was cut back by 2 bases and J by 1 base, leaving a gap of 13 bases between them. The library was built by means of 5' RACE. Sequencing used a NextSeq 500. To correct for sequencing error and PCR bias, the TCR library protocol tagged individual cDNA molecules with unique molecular identifiers. Sequencing covered both TCR alpha and beta chains, and within each sample the abundances of alpha and beta sequences were tightly co-correlated. The study's processing was this. Decombinator V4 was used to annotate the V gene, J gene and CDR3 of the TCR sequences. Expanded TCRs were defined as changing significantly between any two time points under a Poisson model with p below 0.0001. TCR abundances were normalised to the total number of TCRs sequenced in each sample and reported as counts per million. MAIT TCRs were defined by TRAV1-2 paired with TRAJ12, TRAJ20 or TRAJ33, and iNKT TCRs by TRAV10 paired with TRAJ18. VDJdb, accessed on 1 November 2021, was searched for TCRs annotated for CMV, EBV and SARS-CoV-2, and TCRs annotated for more than one antigen were excluded. The public reads were reprocessed in TCRdb via fastp at Q25 and MiXCR, keeping in-frame beta chains. All rows with the same CDR3 protein become a single entry with the most common DNA and genes. The authors' filters were not applied to this entry. Counted in this sample were some 64,000 distinct CDR3 sequences; about 12% of them appeared once. The ten largest clones capture roughly 8.3% of the sample.

The data originate from a study of early T cells in non-severe SARS-CoV-2 infection (dated by TCRdb to 2020 to 2023). In terms of the full investigation: Bulk RNA from unsorted whole blood was used for TCR sequencing, so alpha and beta chains could not be paired. What the study reported, not specific to this receptor: VDJdb matching was skewed toward anti-spike CD8 responses, so virus-specific expansions were likely underestimated and private and CD4 specificities were missed.

The study was a case-control design nested within a healthcare worker cohort in London, UK, with weekly nasopharyngeal swab PCR tests and blood sampling. Between 23 and 31 March 2020, the week of the UK lockdown, healthcare workers were enrolled and then followed up weekly for as long as 16 weeks. The origin of this receptor is an adult who was a healthcare worker with PCR-confirmed SARS-CoV-2 infection or an uninfected control (not recorded which). The specimen was whole blood. This chain is built from TRBV28 and TRBJ2-3; too little of a D gene remains to name it. In nucleotides, the sequence is TGTGCCAGCAGTTTACTCCGTGGGGATGGCACAGATACGCAGTATTTT. It encodes CASSLLRGDGTDTQYF.